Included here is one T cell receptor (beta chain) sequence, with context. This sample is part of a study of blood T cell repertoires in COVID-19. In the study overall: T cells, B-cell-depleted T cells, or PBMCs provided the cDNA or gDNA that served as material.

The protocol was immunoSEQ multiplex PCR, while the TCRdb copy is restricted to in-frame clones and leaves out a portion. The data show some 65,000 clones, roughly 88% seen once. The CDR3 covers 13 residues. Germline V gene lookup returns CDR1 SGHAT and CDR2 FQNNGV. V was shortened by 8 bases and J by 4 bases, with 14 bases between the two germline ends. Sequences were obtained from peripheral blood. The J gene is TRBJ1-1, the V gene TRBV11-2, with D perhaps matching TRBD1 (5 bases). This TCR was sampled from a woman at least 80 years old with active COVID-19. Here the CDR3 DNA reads TGTGCCAGCGGTATCAGGGTGGGCACTGAAGCTTTCTTT. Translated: CASGIRVGTEAFF.